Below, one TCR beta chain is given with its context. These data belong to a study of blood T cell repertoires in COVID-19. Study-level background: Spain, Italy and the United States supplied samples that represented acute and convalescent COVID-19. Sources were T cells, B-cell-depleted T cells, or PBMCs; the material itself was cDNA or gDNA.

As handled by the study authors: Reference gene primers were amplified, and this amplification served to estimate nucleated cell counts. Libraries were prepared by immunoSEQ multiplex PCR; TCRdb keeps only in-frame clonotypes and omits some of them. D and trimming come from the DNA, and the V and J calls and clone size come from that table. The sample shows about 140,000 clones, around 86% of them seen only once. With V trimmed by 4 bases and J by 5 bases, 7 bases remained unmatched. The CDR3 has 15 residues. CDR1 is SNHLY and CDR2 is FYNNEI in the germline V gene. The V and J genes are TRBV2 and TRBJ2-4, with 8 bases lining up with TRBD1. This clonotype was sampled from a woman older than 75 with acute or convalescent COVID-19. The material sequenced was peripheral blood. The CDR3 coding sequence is TGTGCCAGCAGTGTCTTGTCAGGGGGCCAAAACATTCAGTACTTC. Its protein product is CASSVLSGGQNIQYF.